This note documents a single T cell receptor beta chain sequence. There is no known antigen for this receptor. It has no much larger one-base neighbor in the sample; base qualities were not kept. This entry is derived from a study of blood T cell repertoires in COVID-19 (dated by TCRdb to 2020 to 2022). Notes on the research overall: Samples covering the acute and convalescent phases of COVID-19 were provided by collaborators in the United States, Italy and Spain. The prospective study material was composed of cDNA or gDNA derived from T cells, B-cell-depleted T cells, or PBMCs. Deeply sampled blood TCRbeta repertoires from subjects exposed to, actively infected with, or recovered from COVID-19 were included in the dataset. The repertoires were released in a freely available public database intended as a resource for research on the immune response to SARS-CoV-2. The samples were drawn from two sources: the first 160 participants of the ongoing ImmuneRACE study, and 1,000 to 1,500 subjects contributed by 6 global collaborators. Nearly every sample came with metadata listing a de-identified subject ID, COVID-19 status, age in years and sex. Where available, HLA class I and class II types were obtained from metadata supplied by the sample provider rather than from assay-based typing. The investigation overall reported the following: The amount of clinical and demographic metadata varied by source and participant and was provided uncurated.

Each collaborating institution followed its own protocols to collect whole blood in K2EDTA tubes. Collaborator samples were shipped for TCRbeta analysis as frozen whole blood, isolated PBMCs, or DNA extracted from either sample type. Per the germline V gene (reference sequence), MNHNY is the CDR1 and SVGAGI is the CDR2. Ends trimmed: V by 6 bases, J by 2 bases; bases unmatched to a gene: 7. The CDR3 has 14 amino acids, counting the end cysteine and phenylalanine. Solely the CDR3 DNA is kept, with 42 bases framed from the first base. The immunoSEQ Assay, a bias-controlled multiplex PCR, was used to amplify TCRbeta CDR3 regions from genomic DNA. As for the authors' bioinformatics: Within the assay, amplification of reference gene primers was used to estimate how many nucleated cells each sample contained. Sequence reads were collapsed and filtered to measure the absolute abundance of every unique TCRbeta CDR3 rearrangement. Productive Simpson clonality was computed per sample as the square root of Simpson's diversity index over productive rearrangements. Entries here come from immuneACCESS through TCRdb and include only in-frame sequences with V and J called. Some clones fail to appear in such tables; in the studies checked, an unresolved V gene covers under half of the shortfall, and the cause of the remainder is unknown. The DNA was the basis for D and trimming; V, J and clone size are from that table. A total of 45,000 to 60,000 clones appear in this sample, about three quarters of them only once. Jointly, the top ten make up around 14% of the sample.

The source is a human donor with active or convalescent COVID-19. The donor label of this sample is uncertain. Sequencing was carried out using peripheral blood. The chain is encoded by TRBV6-6 joined to TRBJ2-7; TRBD2 agrees with 7 junctional bases. CDR3 sequence: CASSPPGLTYEQYF. The DNA is as follows: TGTGCCAGCAGCCCGCCGGGACTAACCTACGAGCAGTACTTC.